The subject of this entry is one TCR beta chain. Its antigen is still unknown. Trimming removed 1 base at V and 5 bases at J, with 17 bases between. Germline V gene sequence: CDR1 KGHSY, CDR2 FQNENV. The CDR3 extends over 16 amino acids. This specimen belongs to a study of shared clonotypes between healthy human individuals. Generated by immunoSEQ multiplex PCR, the TCRdb table keeps only in-frame clones and is missing some. The table has 2 million to 2.5 million clones, around 95% seen once. Overall study results and limits: Estimated richness values were generally larger in naive subsets than in memory subsets. Among donors, sharing of clonotypes was expected to be affected by sequencing depth.

The sequence derives from a man between 18 and 35 years old in good health. The rearrangement links TRBV16 to TRBJ1-1; possible D gene TRBD1, 6 bases. Sequences were obtained from naive CD4+ T cells sorted from blood. The subset is: CD45RA+ positively selected. CDR3 residues: CASSQFVQGPVTEAFF. In DNA form, the CDR3 reads TGTGCCAGCAGCCAATTCGTCCAGGGGCCGGTGACTGAAGCTTTCTTT.